This TCR beta chain was found in a study of blood T cell repertoires in COVID-19. V was pared by 7 bases and J by 4 bases, with 7 bases of the junction left unmatched. The germline V gene has CDR1 MRHNA and CDR2 SNTAGT. The CDR3 sequence is 15 residues long. This table comes from immunoSEQ multiplex PCR, and its TCRdb copy is limited to in-frame clones, with some not included. The sample carries under 250,000 clones, roughly 80% recorded once. The chain employs TRBV6-4 and TRBJ1-2, with 12 bases matching TRBD1. The TCR originated in a woman between 65 and 79 years old with acute or convalescent COVID-19. The sequencing sample was made of peripheral blood. The CDR3: CASNPGTGGTYGYTF. The DNA of the CDR3 is TGTGCCAGCAATCCCGGGACAGGGGGCACCTATGGCTACACCTTC.